One and the same sample provided the 30 T cell receptor beta chains below, sequenced in a study of blood T cell repertoires in COVID-19 (dated by TCRdb to the early 2020s). Receptor libraries were prepared by the immunoSEQ multiplex PCR assay. This immuneACCESS table, as held by TCRdb, lists in-frame sequences with V and J called but not all clones. Of the missing ones, under half trace to an unresolved V gene in checked studies; the others have no known cause. The sample table shows about 220,000 clones, and about four fifths are seen once. The top ten hold 5.5% to 7.5% of the sample. Source material: PBMCs or T cells enriched from blood (not recorded which). The receptors derive from a woman aged 35 to 49 who had recovered from COVID-19.

This clone was counted only a few times. This rearrangement joins TRBV7-9 to TRBJ1-2; D remains unclear. The CDR3 loop spans 11 amino acids. CDR1 is SEHNR, CDR2 FQNEAQ, per germline (reference sequence). Deletions cut 5 bases from V and 8 bases from J, with 9 bases between. CDR3 in amino acids: CASSTREGYTF. The CDR3 coding sequence is TGTGCCAGCAGCACCCGGGAAGGCTACACCTTC.

This clone has just one count. The chain joins TRBV7-2 to TRBJ1-5, with D maybe TRBD1 (5 bases). The V end was cut by 0 bases, the J end by 3 bases, with 12 bases between. The CDR3 covers 16 residues. Germline CDR1 is SGHTA and CDR2 is FQGNSA. As DNA, the CDR3 is TGTGCCAGCAGCTTAGCGGCAGGGCGAGACAATCAGCCCCAGCATTTT. Translation: CASSLAAGRDNQPQHF.

This clone showed up just a few times. The gene calls are TRBV7-7 and TRBJ2-2, with TRBD1 identical over 7 bases. Looked up from germline, CDR1 is SSHAT and CDR2 is FNYEAQ (reference sequence). V shed 5 bases and J 4 bases; nucleotides not matched to a gene: 10. The CDR3 loop spans 16 amino acids. DNA of the CDR3: TGTGCCAGCAGCGAAACAGGGGTTTACGGCACCGGGGAGCTGTTTTTT. This encodes CASSETGVYGTGELFF.

In DNA, the CDR3 is TGTGCCAGCAGCCAATTGACGGTTGGACTTAGCTCCTACGAGCAGTACGTC. This codes for CASSQLTVGLSSYEQYV. The chain couples TRBV11-2 to TRBJ2-7; TRBD2 is a possible D gene (5 bases). This CDR3 is 17 amino acids long. Between the trimmed V and J ends, which lost 5 bases and 0 bases, there was a span of 20 bases. Germline CDR1 reads SGHAT; CDR2 reads FQNNGV.

By proportion, this clone is large. V is TRBV4-1 and J is TRBJ2-1; D possibly corresponds to TRBD2 (6 bases). The CDR3 consists of 15 residues. V dropped 6 bases and J dropped 2 bases, with 14 bases sitting between them. In germline, CDR1 is MGHRA, CDR2 YSYEKL. CDR3 nucleotide sequence: TGCGCCAGCAGTCTCCGACTAGAAGCCTACAATGAGCAGTTCTTC. Translated, it gives CASSLRLEAYNEQFF.

This chain uses TRBV27 with TRBJ2-3, with D uncertain. CDR3 length equals 16 residues. The V and J ends lost 3 bases and 3 bases respectively, with 16 bases between them. Looked up from germline, CDR1 is MNHEY and CDR2 is SMNVEV (reference sequence). CDR3 nucleotides: TGTGCCAGCAGTTTTAGATCCCTGGTCGGTACAGATACGCAGTATTTT. Amino acids: CASSFRSLVGTDTQYF.

The genes are TRBV3-1 (or the pseudogene TRBV3-2) and TRBJ1-6; D unresolved. The CDR3 totals 16 residues. From germline, CDR1 is LGHDT and CDR2 YNNKEL (reference sequence). V was trimmed by 1 base and J by 7 bases, leaving 14 bases between them. The CDR3 is CASSQAKRVLNSPLHF. CDR3 DNA sequence: TGTGCCAGCAGCCAAGCAAAGAGAGTCCTAAATTCACCCCTCCACTTT.

The rearrangement joins TRBV10-1 to TRBJ1-5; D gene uncertain. Germline-derived CDR1 and CDR2 are WNHNN and SYGVQD (reference sequence). The CDR3 spans 12 residues. V dropped 2 bases and J dropped 7 bases, with 6 bases sitting between them. CDR3: CASSETRQPQHF. The DNA for the CDR3 is TGCGCCAGCAGTGAGACCAGACAGCCCCAGCATTTT.

The gene calls are TRBV7-2 and TRBJ2-7; D may be TRBD2 (6 bases). The length of the CDR3 is 12 residues. CDR1 and CDR2 (germline): SGHTA, FQGNSA. The V gene lost 5 bases and the J gene lost 7 bases, with 12 bases spanning the gap. DNA for the CDR3: TGTGCCAGCAGCACCAGACGGGGGGAGCAGTACTTC. Translating it yields CASSTRRGEQYF.

In its sample, this clone was seen a few times. For the CDR3, the DNA is TGTGCCATCGGAGAGGGAAACACTGAAGCTTTCTTT. As protein: CAIGEGNTEAFF. This chain links TRBV10-3 with TRBJ1-1; D ambiguous. Germline-derived CDR1 and CDR2 are ENHRY and SYGVKD. The V end lost 8 bases, the J end lost 2 bases, and 9 bases lay between the germline ends. This CDR3 is 12 amino acids long.

The chain combines TRBV10-3 with TRBJ2-7, with D tentatively TRBD1 (6 bases). Germline CDR1 is ENHRY and CDR2 is SYGVKD. This CDR3 is built from 13 residues. Trimming cost V 8 bases and J 4 bases, with 15 bases left between them. The DNA for the CDR3 is TGTGCCATCCGAAAAGGGCAGGGGTACGAGCAGTACTTC. The encoded protein is CAIRKGQGYEQYF.

The V and J genes are TRBV28 and TRBJ1-5, with unresolved D. CDR1 is MDHEN and CDR2 is SYDVKM in the germline V gene. CDR3 size: 15 residues. Trimming left V 6 bases short and J 1 base short, with 13 bases between. CDR3 sequence (DNA): TGTGCCAGCAGCCGTCGGACTGACAGCAATCAGCCCCAGCATTTT. This encodes CASSRRTDSNQPQHF.

Details on this clone: Other DNA sequences within the sample encode an identical CDR3. The chain links TRBV18 to TRBJ2-1; 7 bases are shared with TRBD2. Germline CDR1 reads KGHSH; CDR2 reads LQKENI. This CDR3 comprises 16 residues. The V and J ends lost 2 bases and 0 bases, in that order; junction bases with no gene match: 4. The CDR3 DNA sequence: TGTGCCAGCTCACCAAGCTTAGCGGGCTCCTACAATGAGCAGTTCTTC. Its translation: CASSPSLAGSYNEQFF.

The chain has TRBV14 and TRBJ1-1; tentatively, D is TRBD1 (5 bases). With 7 bases removed from V and 0 bases from J, the gap between germline ends came to 21 bases. The CDR3 extends over 17 amino acids. CDR1 and CDR2 from the germline V gene are SGHDN and FVKESK. CDR3 sequence (DNA): TGTGCCAGCACTCCGTACAGAGGTGGGGCAATGAACACTGAAGCTTTCTTT. The encoded protein is CASTPYRGGAMNTEAFF.

This sequence joins TRBV24-1 and TRBJ1-4, with TRBD1 matching over 7 bases. Germline values: CDR1 KGHDR, CDR2 SFDVKD. CDR3 length: 14 residues. Trimming cost V 5 bases and J 6 bases; bases outside gene matches: 5. The CDR3 DNA reads TGTGCCACCAGTGCTACAGGGGAGGATGAAAAACTGTTTTTT. Its protein product is CATSATGEDEKLFF.

This sequence joins TRBV3-1 (or the pseudogene TRBV3-2) and TRBJ1-6, with D tentatively TRBD1 (5 bases). Germline V gene lookup returns CDR1 LGHDT and CDR2 YNNKEL (reference sequence). The CDR3 has 15 amino acids. The germline V and J ends were trimmed by 4 bases and 8 bases, with 15 bases remaining between them. The CDR3: CASSRRDSNHSPLHF. The CDR3 region has the DNA TGTGCCAGCAGCCGCCGTGACAGTAATCATTCACCCCTCCACTTT.

This clone has just one count. This rearrangement joins TRBV7-6 to TRBJ2-6; 8 positions agree with TRBD2. This CDR3 has 19 residues. Trimming took 4 bases from V and 0 from J; bases not matched to a gene: 11. Germline V gene data show CDR1 as SGHVS and CDR2 as FNYEAQ. The CDR3 sequence is CASSSPTGLGFSGANVLTF. CDR3 bases: TGTGCCAGCAGCTCCCCGACGGGACTAGGTTTCTCTGGGGCCAACGTCCTGACTTTC.

This clone was seen a single time. V usage is TRBV7-2 and J usage is TRBJ2-3; 8 nucleotides agree with TRBD1. Trimming at V came to 2 bases and at J to 2 bases, leaving 6 bases not matched to a gene. CDR3 length: 16 amino acids. From germline, CDR1 is SGHTA and CDR2 FQGNSA. CDR3 nucleotides: TGTGCCAGCAGCTTAATAGGCAGGGGGCCCACAGATACGCAGTATTTT. Its protein product is CASSLIGRGPTDTQYF.

This clone was seen only once. This chain joins TRBV25-1 and TRBJ2-3, with 11 positions matching TRBD1. The V segment lost 4 bases and the J segment 8 bases; nucleotides outside the gene matches: 8. Germline V lookup: CDR1 MGHDK, CDR2 SYGVNS. The CDR3 totals 15 residues. In nucleotides, the CDR3 is TGTGCCAGCAGTGTCGGGACAGGGGGGCGGGGTACGCAGTATTTT. Translating it yields CASSVGTGGRGTQYF.

The chain carries TRBV5-1 and TRBJ2-2, with 8 bases fitting TRBD1. The CDR3 length is 17 residues. CDR1 and CDR2 from the germline V gene are SGHRS and YFSETQ. V lost 2 bases, J lost 5 bases, and 11 bases stayed unmatched. DNA of the CDR3: TGCGCCAGCAGCTTACACGGAGGGCAGGGGGCTACCGGGGAGCTGTTTTTT. It codes for CASSLHGGQGATGELFF.

This chain joins TRBV5-5 and TRBJ2-1, with 7 nucleotides matching TRBD2. The germline gives CDR1 SGHKS, CDR2 YYEKEE (reference sequence). V dropped 4 bases and J dropped 4; count of bases not matched to a gene: 2. This CDR3 is built from 13 residues. The chain's CDR3 is CASSPREYNEQFF. The CDR3 DNA reads TGTGCCAGCAGCCCGCGGGAGTACAATGAGCAGTTCTTC.

The chain recombines TRBV11-3 with TRBJ2-3; 9 positions agree with TRBD1. This CDR3 comprises 17 residues. Germline V gives CDR1 SGHNT, CDR2 YENEEA. V lost 5 bases, J lost 0 bases, and 9 bases stayed unmatched. This CDR3 reads CASSQGAGQGSTDTQYF. The CDR3 DNA is TGTGCCAGCAGCCAAGGGGCGGGACAGGGAAGCACAGATACGCAGTATTTT.

The chain couples TRBV10-2 to TRBJ2-7; a weak D match, TRBD2 (6 bases). CDR3 size: 17 residues. V was trimmed by 4 bases and J by 9 bases, leaving 28 bases between them. Germline loops: CDR1 WSHSY, CDR2 SAAADI. CDR3 in DNA: TGCGCCAGCAGTGGCGTCCAGCAACCAAGTCCCACTAGCAGGCAGTACTTC. Translated: CASSGVQQPSPTSRQYF.

About this clone itself: The junction and the germline gene differ at one end; a read error may be behind it. The genes are TRBV3-1 (or the pseudogene TRBV3-2) and TRBJ2-5; the match to TRBD2 covers 14 bases. CDR1 and CDR2 from the germline V gene are LGHDT and YNNKEL (reference sequence). This CDR3 is built from 18 residues. CDR3 sequence (DNA): TGTGCCAGCGGCCAAGAAACCCCCGGACTAGCGGGAGGAGAGACCCAGTACTTC. Its translation is CASGQETPGLAGGETQYF.

The genes are TRBV6-5 and TRBJ2-1; D is perhaps TRBD2 (5 bases). V was pared by 5 bases and J by 8 bases, with 10 bases between. The CDR3 totals 12 residues. CDR1 is MNHEY and CDR2 is SVGAGI in the germline V gene. In nucleotides, the CDR3 is TGTGCCAGCAGTACTAGGTTCTATGAGCAGTTCTTC. Translation gives CASSTRFYEQFF.

The chain carries TRBV29-1 and TRBJ2-3; D gene uncertain. This CDR3 has 10 residues. Trimming left V 4 bases short and J 4 bases short, with 3 bases between. Germline-derived CDR1 and CDR2 are SQVTM and ANQGSEA. The CDR3 nucleotides read TGCAGCGTTGTAGCAGATACGCAGTATTTT. Protein product: CSVVADTQYF.

The rearrangement uses TRBV5-4 and TRBJ1-2, with D unclear. Germline V gives CDR1 SGHNT, CDR2 YYREEE (reference sequence). Trimming left V 0 bases short and J 4 bases short, with 10 bases between. The CDR3 is made up of 14 amino acids. This CDR3 is CASSLDTGGYGYTF. The CDR3 coding sequence is TGTGCCAGCAGCTTGGATACGGGAGGCTATGGCTACACCTTC.

V usage is TRBV24-1 and J usage is TRBJ2-3; 9 bases agree with TRBD2. This CDR3 has 15 amino acids. Germline assignment: CDR1 KGHDR and CDR2 SFDVKD. V lost 3 bases to trimming and J lost 5 bases; unmatched junction nucleotides: 5. CDR3 in DNA: TGTGCCACCAGTGATCCTGAGACTAGCGGAGATACGCAGTATTTT. Protein: CATSDPETSGDTQYF.

J is TRBJ2-3 and V is TRBV7-2; 15 nucleotides line up with TRBD2. CDR3 length: 15 amino acids. Germline CDR1 SGHTA, CDR2 FQGNSA. The V segment lost 8 bases and the J segment 3 bases; nucleotides outside the gene matches: 3. CDR3 in amino acids: CASGTSGRRTDTQYF. In DNA, the CDR3 is TGTGCCAGCGGGACTAGCGGGAGGAGGACAGATACGCAGTATTTT.

The chain couples TRBV18 to TRBJ2-7; D is perhaps TRBD2 (6 bases). CDR1 and CDR2 (germline): KGHSH, LQKENI. This CDR3 has 13 residues. V lost 2 bases to trimming and J lost 2 bases, with 7 bases between them. CDR3 loop: CASSPWGAYEQYF. In DNA, the CDR3 is TGTGCCAGCTCACCATGGGGGGCCTACGAGCAGTACTTC.